The T cell receptor beta chain under discussion was sequenced for a study of patients and donors after allogeneic stem cell transplantation. Per the germline V gene, CDR1 is SGHAT and CDR2 is FQNNGV. The CDR3 sequence is 13 residues long. Trimming cost V 0 bases and J 9 bases, with 6 bases left between them. This clonotype has just a few counts. TCRdb re-called the RT-PCR reads with MiXCR, one entry per CDR3 protein. The sample has about 960,000 distinct CDR3 sequences, 18% seen once. Sequenced sample: blood, either unsorted or a sorted T cell fraction (not recorded which). This receptor was obtained from a human donor who was either an allogeneic HSCT recipient or a stem cell or donor lymphocyte infusion donor (not recorded which). It is not recorded whose cells these are; they may come from a transplant donor. V is TRBV11-2 and J is TRBJ1-6; D is possibly TRBD1 (5 bases). For the CDR3, the DNA is TGTGCCAGCAGCTTAGATGGGGGTTCACCCCTCCACTTT. Its translation: CASSLDGGSPLHF.